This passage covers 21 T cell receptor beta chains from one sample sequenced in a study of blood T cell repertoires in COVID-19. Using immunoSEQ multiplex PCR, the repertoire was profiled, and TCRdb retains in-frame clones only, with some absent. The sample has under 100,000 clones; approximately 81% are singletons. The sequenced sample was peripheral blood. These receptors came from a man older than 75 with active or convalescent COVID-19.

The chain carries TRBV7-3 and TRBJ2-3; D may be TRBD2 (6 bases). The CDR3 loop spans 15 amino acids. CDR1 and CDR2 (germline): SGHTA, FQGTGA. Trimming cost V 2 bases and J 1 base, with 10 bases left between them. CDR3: CASSLDPGGTDTQYF. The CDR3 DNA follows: TGTGCCAGCAGCTTAGACCCGGGAGGCACAGATACGCAGTATTTT.

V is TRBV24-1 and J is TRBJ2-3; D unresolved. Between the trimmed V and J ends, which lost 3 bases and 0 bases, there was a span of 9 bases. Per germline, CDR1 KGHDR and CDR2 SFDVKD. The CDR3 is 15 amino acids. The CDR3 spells CATSDPKFSTDTQYF. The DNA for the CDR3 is TGTGCCACCAGTGATCCTAAATTTAGCACAGATACGCAGTATTTT.

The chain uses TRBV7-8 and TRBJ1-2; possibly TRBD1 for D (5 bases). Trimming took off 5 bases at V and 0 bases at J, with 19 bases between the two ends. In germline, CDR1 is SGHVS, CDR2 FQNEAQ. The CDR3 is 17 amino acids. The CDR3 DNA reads TGTGCCAGCAGCACCCGGCGGGGAGGGGCCTCTAACTATGGCTACACCTTC. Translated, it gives CASSTRRGGASNYGYTF.

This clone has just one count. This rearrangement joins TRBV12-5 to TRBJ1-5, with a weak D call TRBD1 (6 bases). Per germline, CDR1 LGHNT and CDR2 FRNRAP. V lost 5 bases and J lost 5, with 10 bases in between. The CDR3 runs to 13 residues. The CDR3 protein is CASGGNRDQPQHF. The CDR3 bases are TGTGCTAGTGGTGGAAACAGGGATCAGCCCCAGCATTTT.

The CDR3 DNA follows: TGTGCCAGCAGCTTCTGGACACGTCAAGAGACCCAGTACTTC. Its translation is CASSFWTRQETQYF. The chain employs TRBV7-9 and TRBJ2-5; maybe TRBD1 (5 bases). Between the trimmed V and J ends, which lost 3 bases and 2 bases, there was a span of 10 bases. The V gene's germline CDR1 is SEHNR and CDR2 FQNEAQ (reference sequence). This CDR3 has 14 amino acids.

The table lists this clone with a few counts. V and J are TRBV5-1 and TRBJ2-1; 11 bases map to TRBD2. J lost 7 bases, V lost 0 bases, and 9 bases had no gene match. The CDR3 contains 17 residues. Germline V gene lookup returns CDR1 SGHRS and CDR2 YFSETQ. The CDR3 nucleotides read TGCGCCAGCAGCTTGGCGACTAGCGGGGTTTCTCAAAATGAGCAGTTCTTC. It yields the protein CASSLATSGVSQNEQFF.

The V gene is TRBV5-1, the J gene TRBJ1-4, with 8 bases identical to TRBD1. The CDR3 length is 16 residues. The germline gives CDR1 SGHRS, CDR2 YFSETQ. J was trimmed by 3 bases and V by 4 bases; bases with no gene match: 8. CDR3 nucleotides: TGCGCCAGCAGCGATCTGCCGGGACAGGCTAATGAAAAACTGTTTTTT. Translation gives CASSDLPGQANEKLFF.

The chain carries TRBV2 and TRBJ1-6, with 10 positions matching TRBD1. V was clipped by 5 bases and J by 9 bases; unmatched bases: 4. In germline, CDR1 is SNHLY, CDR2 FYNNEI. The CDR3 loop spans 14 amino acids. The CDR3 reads CASSPGTGVSPLHF. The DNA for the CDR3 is TGTGCCAGCAGTCCCGGGACAGGGGTTTCACCCCTCCACTTT.

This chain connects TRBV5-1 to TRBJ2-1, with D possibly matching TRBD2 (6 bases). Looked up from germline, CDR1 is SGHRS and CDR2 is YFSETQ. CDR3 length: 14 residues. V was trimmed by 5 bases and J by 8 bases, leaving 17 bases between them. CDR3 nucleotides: TGCGCCAGCAGTCGCTTGGATACTAGCCATGAGCAGTTCTTC. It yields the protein CASSRLDTSHEQFF.

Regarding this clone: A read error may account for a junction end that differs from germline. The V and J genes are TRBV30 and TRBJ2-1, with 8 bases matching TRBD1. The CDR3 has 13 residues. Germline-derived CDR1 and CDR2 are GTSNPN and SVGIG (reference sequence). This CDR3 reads CGYSGDRWNEQFF. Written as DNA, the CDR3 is TGCGGATACTCCGGGGACAGGTGGAATGAGCAGTTCTTC.

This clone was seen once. CDR3 region: CASSISSQETQYF. The CDR3 DNA follows: TGTGCCAGTAGTATTTCATCCCAAGAGACCCAGTACTTC. The chain has TRBV19 and TRBJ2-5, with no clear D. This CDR3 contains 13 residues. With 3 bases removed from V and 1 base from J, the gap between germline ends came to 6 bases. The V gene's germline CDR1 is LNHDA and CDR2 SQIVND (reference sequence).

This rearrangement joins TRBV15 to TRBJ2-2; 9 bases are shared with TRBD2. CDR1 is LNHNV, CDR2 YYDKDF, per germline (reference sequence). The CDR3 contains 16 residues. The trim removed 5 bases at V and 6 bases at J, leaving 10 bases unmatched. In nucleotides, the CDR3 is TGTGCCACCAGCTGGGGACTAGCCGTAGGGGCCGGGGAGCTGTTTTTT. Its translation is CATSWGLAVGAGELFF.

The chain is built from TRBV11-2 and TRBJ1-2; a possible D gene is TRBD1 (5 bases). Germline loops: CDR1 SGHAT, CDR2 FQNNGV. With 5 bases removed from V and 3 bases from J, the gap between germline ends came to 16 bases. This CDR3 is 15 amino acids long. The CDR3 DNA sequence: TGTGCCAGCAGCCCAGCCCCCCAGGGCTACTATGGCTACACCTTC. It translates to CASSPAPQGYYGYTF.

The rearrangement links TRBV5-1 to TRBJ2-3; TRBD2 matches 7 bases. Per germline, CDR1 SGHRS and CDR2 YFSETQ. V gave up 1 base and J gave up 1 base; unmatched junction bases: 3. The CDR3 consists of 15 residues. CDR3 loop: CASSLTSVGTDTQYF. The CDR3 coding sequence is TGCGCCAGCAGCTTGACTAGCGTTGGCACAGATACGCAGTATTTT. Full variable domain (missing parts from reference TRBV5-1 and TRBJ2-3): KAGVTQTPRYLIKTRGQQVTLSCSPISGHRSVSWYQQTPGQGLQFLFEYFSETQRNKGNFPGRFSGRQFSNSRSEMNVSTLELGDSALYLCASSLTSVGTDTQYFGPGTRLTVL.

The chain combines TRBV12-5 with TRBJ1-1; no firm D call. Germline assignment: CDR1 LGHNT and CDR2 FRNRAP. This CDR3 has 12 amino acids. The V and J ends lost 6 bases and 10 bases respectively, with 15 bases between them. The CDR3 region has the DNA TGTGCTAGTGGCCCCCTGGGTACGGGAGCTTTCTTT. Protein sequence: CASGPLGTGAFF. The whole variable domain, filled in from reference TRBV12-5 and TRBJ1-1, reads DARVTQTPRHKVTEMGQEVTMRCQPILGHNTVFWYRQTMMQGLELLAYFRNRAPLDDSGMPKDRFSAEMPDATLATLKIQPSEPRDSAVYFCASGPLGTGAFFGQGTRLTVV.

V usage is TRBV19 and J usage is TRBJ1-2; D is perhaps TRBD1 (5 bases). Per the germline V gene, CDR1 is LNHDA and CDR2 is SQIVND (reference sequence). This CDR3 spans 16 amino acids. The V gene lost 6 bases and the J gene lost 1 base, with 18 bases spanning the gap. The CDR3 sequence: CASSQKQGSLNYGYTF. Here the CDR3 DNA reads TGTGCCAGTAGCCAAAAGCAGGGATCCCTTAACTATGGCTACACCTTC.

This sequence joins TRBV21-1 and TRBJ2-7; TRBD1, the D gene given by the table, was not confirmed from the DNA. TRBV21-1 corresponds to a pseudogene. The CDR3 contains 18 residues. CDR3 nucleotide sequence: TGTGCCAGCAGCGAACGGGACAGCCCTGGGGTCCCTTCCTACGAGCAGTACTTC. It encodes CASSERDSPGVPSYEQYF.

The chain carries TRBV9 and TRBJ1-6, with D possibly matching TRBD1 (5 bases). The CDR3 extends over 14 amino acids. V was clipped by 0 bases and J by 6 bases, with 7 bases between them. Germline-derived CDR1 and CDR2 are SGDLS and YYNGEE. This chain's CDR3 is CASSVADTNSPLHF. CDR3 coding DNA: TGTGCCAGCAGCGTAGCGGACACTAATTCACCCCTCCACTTT.

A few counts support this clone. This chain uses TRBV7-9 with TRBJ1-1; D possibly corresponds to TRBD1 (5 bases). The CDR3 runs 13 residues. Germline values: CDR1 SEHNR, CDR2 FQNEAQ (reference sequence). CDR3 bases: TGTGCAGGTGGGGGGAAAGCGGACACTGAAGCTTTCTTT. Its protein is CAGGGKADTEAFF.

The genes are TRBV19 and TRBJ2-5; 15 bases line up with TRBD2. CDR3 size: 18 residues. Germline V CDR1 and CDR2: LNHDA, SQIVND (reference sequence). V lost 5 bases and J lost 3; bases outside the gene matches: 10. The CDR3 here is CASSRGGTSGGKKETQYF. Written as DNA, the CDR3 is TGTGCCAGTAGTCGGGGAGGGACTAGCGGGGGGAAGAAAGAGACCCAGTACTTC. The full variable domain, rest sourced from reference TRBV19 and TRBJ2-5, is DGGITQSPKYLFRKEGQNVTLSCEQNLNHDAMYWYRQDPGQGLRLIYYSQIVNDFQKGDIAEGYSVSREKKESFPLTVTSAQKNPTAFYLCASSRGGTSGGKKETQYFGPGTRLLVL.

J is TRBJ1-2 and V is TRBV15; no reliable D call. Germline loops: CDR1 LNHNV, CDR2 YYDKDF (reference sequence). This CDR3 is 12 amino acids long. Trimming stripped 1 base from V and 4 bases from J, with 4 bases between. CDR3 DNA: TGTGCCACCAGCAGAGGGGCCTATGGCTACACCTTC. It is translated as CATSRGAYGYTF.